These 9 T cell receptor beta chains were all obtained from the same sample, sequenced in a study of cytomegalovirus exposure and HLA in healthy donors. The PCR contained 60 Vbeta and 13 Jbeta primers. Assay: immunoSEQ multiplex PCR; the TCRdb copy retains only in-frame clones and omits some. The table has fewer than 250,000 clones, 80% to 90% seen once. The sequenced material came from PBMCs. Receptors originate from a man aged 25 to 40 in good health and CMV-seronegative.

The CDR3 loop reads CASSRGGDYNEQFF. CDR3 bases: TGTGCCAGCAGCCGGGGGGGGGATTACAATGAGCAGTTCTTC. The rearrangement joins TRBV7-2 to TRBJ2-1; 8 nucleotides align to TRBD2. The CDR3 is 14 residues long. Trimming took 5 bases from V and 4 from J; bases not matched to a gene: 4. The V gene's germline CDR1 is SGHTA and CDR2 FQGNSA.

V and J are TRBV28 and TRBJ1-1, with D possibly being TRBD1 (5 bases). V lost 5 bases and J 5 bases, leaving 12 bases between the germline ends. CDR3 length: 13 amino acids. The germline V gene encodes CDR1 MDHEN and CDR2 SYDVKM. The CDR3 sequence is CASSRPDTTEAFF. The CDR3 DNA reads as TGTGCCAGCAGTCGGCCGGACACGACTGAAGCTTTCTTT.

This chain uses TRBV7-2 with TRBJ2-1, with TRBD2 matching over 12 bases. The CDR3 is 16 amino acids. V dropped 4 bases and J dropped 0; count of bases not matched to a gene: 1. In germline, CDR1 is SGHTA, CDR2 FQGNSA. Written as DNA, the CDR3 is TGTGCCAGCAGCTCACTAGCGGGGGGCTCCTACAATGAGCAGTTCTTC. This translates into CASSSLAGGSYNEQFF. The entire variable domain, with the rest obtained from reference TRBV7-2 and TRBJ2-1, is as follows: GAGVSQSPSNKVTEKGKDVELRCDPISGHTALYWYRQSLGQGLEFLIYFQGNSAPDKSGLPSDRFSAERTGGSVSTLTIQRTQQEDSAVYLCASSSLAGGSYNEQFFGPGTRLTVL.

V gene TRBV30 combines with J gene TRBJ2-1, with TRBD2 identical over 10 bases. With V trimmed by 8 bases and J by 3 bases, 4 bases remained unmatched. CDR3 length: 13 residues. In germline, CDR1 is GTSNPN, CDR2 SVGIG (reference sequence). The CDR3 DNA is TGTGCCGGAAGGACTAGCGGCTACAATGAGCAGTTCTTC. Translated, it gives CAGRTSGYNEQFF. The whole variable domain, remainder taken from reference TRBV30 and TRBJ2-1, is SQTIHQWPATLVQPVGSPLSLECTVEGTSNPNLYWYRQAAGRGLQLLFYSVGIGQISSEVPQNLSASRPQDRQFILSSKKLLLSDSGFYLCAGRTSGYNEQFFGPGTRLTVL.

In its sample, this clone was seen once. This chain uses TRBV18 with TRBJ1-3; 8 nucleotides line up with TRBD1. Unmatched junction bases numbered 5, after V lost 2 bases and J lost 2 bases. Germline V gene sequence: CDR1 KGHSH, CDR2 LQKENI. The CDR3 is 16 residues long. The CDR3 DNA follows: TGTGCCAGCTCACCAGGACAGGGTTTGGCTGGAAACACCATATATTTT. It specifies CASSPGQGLAGNTIYF.

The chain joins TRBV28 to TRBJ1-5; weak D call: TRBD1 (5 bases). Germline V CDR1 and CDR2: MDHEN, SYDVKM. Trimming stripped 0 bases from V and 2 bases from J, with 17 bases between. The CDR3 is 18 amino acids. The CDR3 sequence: CASSLWDTLLKGNQPQHF. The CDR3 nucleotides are TGTGCCAGCAGTTTATGGGACACCCTTTTGAAAGGCAATCAGCCCCAGCATTTT.

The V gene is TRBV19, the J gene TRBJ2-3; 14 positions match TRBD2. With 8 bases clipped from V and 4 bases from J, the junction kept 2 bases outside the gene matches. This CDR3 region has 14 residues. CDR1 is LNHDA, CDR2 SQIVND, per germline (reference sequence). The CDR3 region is CASGTSGGSDTQYF. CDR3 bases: TGTGCCAGTGGGACTAGCGGGGGTTCAGATACGCAGTATTTT.

The CDR3 sequence: CATSGSRTDTQYF. The CDR3 region has the DNA TGTGCCACCTCCGGGAGTCGCACAGATACGCAGTATTTT. The V call is TRBV6-5, the J call TRBJ2-3; the D gene is possibly TRBD2 (6 bases). The CDR3 is made up of 13 amino acids. Germline CDR1 is MNHEY and CDR2 is SVGAGI. The ends were cut back, 10 bases at V and 1 base at J, with 12 bases in the middle.

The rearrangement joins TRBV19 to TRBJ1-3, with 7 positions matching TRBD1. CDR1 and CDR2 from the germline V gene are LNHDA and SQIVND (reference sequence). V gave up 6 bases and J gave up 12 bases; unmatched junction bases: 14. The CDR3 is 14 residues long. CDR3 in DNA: TGTGCCAGTAGGACAGGGATCTCTGGGTCTGGCATATATTTT. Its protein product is CASRTGISGSGIYF.